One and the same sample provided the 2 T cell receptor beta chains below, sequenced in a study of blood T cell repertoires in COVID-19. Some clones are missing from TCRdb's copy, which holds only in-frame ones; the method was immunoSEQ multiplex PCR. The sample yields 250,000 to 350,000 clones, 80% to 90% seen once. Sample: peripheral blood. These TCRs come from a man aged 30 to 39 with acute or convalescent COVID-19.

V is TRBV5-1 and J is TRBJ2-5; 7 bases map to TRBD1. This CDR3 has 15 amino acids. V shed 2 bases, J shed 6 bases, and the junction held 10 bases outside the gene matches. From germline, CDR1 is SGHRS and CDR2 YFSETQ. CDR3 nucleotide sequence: TGCGCCAGCAGCTTCGGGACAGACAATTTACAGACCCAGTACTTC. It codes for CASSFGTDNLQTQYF.

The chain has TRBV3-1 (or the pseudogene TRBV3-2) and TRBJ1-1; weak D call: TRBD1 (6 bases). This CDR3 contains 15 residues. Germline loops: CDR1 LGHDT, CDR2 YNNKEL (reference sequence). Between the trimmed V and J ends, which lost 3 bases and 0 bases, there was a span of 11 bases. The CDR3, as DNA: TGTGCCAGCAGCCACGGACAGATACTGAACACTGAAGCTTTCTTT. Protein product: CASSHGQILNTEAFF.